This passage covers 3 T cell receptor beta chains from one sample sequenced in a study of shared clonotypes between healthy human individuals. Using immunoSEQ multiplex PCR, the repertoire was profiled, and TCRdb retains in-frame clones only, with some absent. There are roughly 2 million clones in the sample; roughly 95% occur only once, and around 0.13% lies in the top ten. Sequenced: naive CD4+ T cells sorted from blood. Documented subset: CD45RA+ positively selected. These receptors all come from a man aged 18 to 30 in good health.

The rearrangement uses TRBV28 and TRBJ2-1, with D maybe TRBD1 (6 bases). The CDR3 totals 17 residues. The V end lost 2 bases, the J end lost 0 bases, and 14 bases lay between the germline ends. Germline lookup yields CDR1 MDHEN and CDR2 SYDVKM. The CDR3, as DNA: TGTGCCAGCAGTTTACACACAGGGACGAGCTCCTACAATGAGCAGTTCTTC. It codes for CASSLHTGTSSYNEQFF.

V is TRBV7-9 and J is TRBJ2-2; TRBD2 agrees at 11 bases. Germline CDR1 SEHNR, CDR2 FQNEAQ (reference sequence). Unmatched junction bases numbered 4, after V lost 1 base and J lost 6 bases. The CDR3 is made up of 16 amino acids. CDR3 in amino acids: CASSLVSSGRPGELFF. The CDR3 nucleotides read TGTGCCAGCAGCTTAGTTTCTAGCGGGAGGCCCGGGGAGCTGTTTTTT.

The chain is built from TRBV7-2 and TRBJ2-7; weak D call: TRBD2 (5 bases). The germline gives CDR1 SGHTA, CDR2 FQGNSA. The CDR3 contains 19 residues. Trimming took 1 base from V and 0 from J, leaving 22 bases between them. The CDR3 DNA sequence: TGTGCCAGCAGCTTAGTCAAATTAGTTCGGGATGATAACTCCTACGAGCAGTACTTC. It specifies CASSLVKLVRDDNSYEQYF.